The 20 T cell receptor beta chains below come from one sample, sequenced in a study of neoadjuvant nivolumab and ipilimumab in lung cancer. Sequencing was performed with immunoSEQ multiplex PCR; in TCRdb, only in-frame clones are kept and a portion is missing. Of about 26,000 clones listed, approximately 80% are singletons. The sequencing here drew on peripheral blood, taken before neoadjuvant nivolumab, alone or with ipilimumab. All receptors derive from an adult with non-small cell lung cancer.

V is TRBV19 and J is TRBJ2-1; 8 bases align to TRBD2. Germline assignment: CDR1 LNHDA and CDR2 SQIVND (reference sequence). The length of the CDR3 is 14 residues. The trim removed 5 bases at V and 2 bases at J, leaving 2 bases unmatched. DNA of the CDR3: TGTGCCAGTAGTTACGGGGGGGCCTACAATGAGCAGTTCTTC. Amino acid sequence: CASSYGGAYNEQFF.

The chain carries TRBV5-1 and TRBJ1-1; D unresolved. V was pared by 1 base and J by 0 bases, with 10 bases between. The CDR3 length is 15 residues. The germline V gene has CDR1 SGHRS and CDR2 YFSETQ. CDR3 sequence: CASSLSESMNTEAFF. Here the CDR3 DNA reads TGCGCCAGCAGCTTGTCGGAGAGTATGAACACTGAAGCTTTCTTT.

The J gene is TRBJ2-5, the V gene TRBV2; no reliable D call. The CDR3 is 11 residues long. Trimming took off 2 bases at V and 8 bases at J, with 6 bases between the two ends. The germline gives CDR1 SNHLY, CDR2 FYNNEI. The CDR3 nucleotides read TGTGCCAGCAGTGAAACGCCAACCCAGTACTTC. Its protein is CASSETPTQYF.

This rearrangement joins TRBV5-1 to TRBJ1-1; 9 bases align to TRBD1. CDR3 size: 15 residues. Germline CDR1 SGHRS, CDR2 YFSETQ. The trim removed 3 bases at V and 2 bases at J, leaving 5 bases unmatched. CDR3 sequence: CASSWTGQGNTEAFF. The CDR3 region has the DNA TGCGCCAGCAGCTGGACGGGACAGGGAAACACTGAAGCTTTCTTT.

The chain is built from TRBV7-7 and TRBJ2-5; 13 positions agree with TRBD2. Germline V gives CDR1 SSHAT, CDR2 FNYEAQ (reference sequence). The V and J ends lost 5 bases and 5 bases, in that order; junction bases with no gene match: 5. This CDR3 comprises 15 residues. The CDR3 region has the DNA TGTGCCAGCAGCCCCAGGACTAGCGGGGGTGAGACCCAGTACTTC. Translation: CASSPRTSGGETQYF.

The chain employs TRBV5-1 and TRBJ2-7; D not resolved. The germline gives CDR1 SGHRS, CDR2 YFSETQ. The V and J ends lost 4 bases and 2 bases respectively, with 10 bases between them. The CDR3 has 13 amino acids. CDR3 in DNA: TGCGCCAGCAGCCCCGGGCCGGCCTACGAGCAGTACTTC. Translation gives CASSPGPAYEQYF.

This chain connects TRBV10-3 to TRBJ2-5; D gene uncertain. Germline V gene lookup returns CDR1 ENHRY and CDR2 SYGVKD. Trimming cost V 5 bases and J 2 bases, with 6 bases left between them. CDR3 length: 12 residues. CDR3 coding DNA: TGTGCCATCAGTCGCGAGCAAGAGACCCAGTACTTC. This sequence encodes CAISREQETQYF.

The chain carries TRBV5-1 and TRBJ2-5; 8 bases match TRBD2. CDR3 length: 16 amino acids. Unmatched junction bases numbered 13, after V lost 4 bases and J lost 5 bases. Germline V gene data show CDR1 as SGHRS and CDR2 as YFSETQ. The CDR3 loop reads CASSVSGTPGGETQYF. CDR3 nucleotide sequence: TGCGCCAGCAGCGTGTCCGGGACCCCGGGGGGGGAGACCCAGTACTTC. Full variable domain (outside the CDR3, taken from reference TRBV5-1 and TRBJ2-5): KAGVTQTPRYLIKTRGQQVTLSCSPISGHRSVSWYQQTPGQGLQFLFEYFSETQRNKGNFPGRFSGRQFSNSRSEMNVSTLELGDSALYLCASSVSGTPGGETQYFGPGTRLLVL.

The chain is built from TRBV9 and TRBJ2-3, with no clear D. From germline, CDR1 is SGDLS and CDR2 YYNGEE. The ends were cut back, 0 bases at V and 5 bases at J, with 10 bases in the middle. This CDR3 is 14 amino acids long. CDR3: CASSVGATLDTQYF. CDR3 DNA: TGTGCCAGCAGCGTAGGAGCTACTCTAGATACGCAGTATTTT.

The rearrangement links TRBV11-2 to TRBJ1-2; possibly TRBD1 for D (6 bases). V lost 1 base and J 8 bases, leaving 8 bases between the germline ends. This CDR3 has 12 amino acids. Germline V gene lookup returns CDR1 SGHAT and CDR2 FQNNGV. The CDR3 spells CASSLAGGGYTF. As DNA, the CDR3 is TGTGCCAGCAGCTTAGCGGGGGGCGGCTACACCTTC.

This clone was recorded only once. The chain couples TRBV9 to TRBJ2-2, with 11 bases lining up with TRBD2. There are 15 residues in the CDR3. The ends lost 4 bases at V and 1 base at J; junction bases unmatched: 0. Per the germline V gene, CDR1 is SGDLS and CDR2 is YYNGEE. CDR3 in DNA: TGTGCCAGCAGCCTAGCGGGGGGGAACACCGGGGAGCTGTTTTTT. It is translated as CASSLAGGNTGELFF.

This clone was picked up a small number of times. The J gene is TRBJ1-1, the V gene TRBV2, with a weak D call TRBD1 (6 bases). Trimming pared 8 bases from V and 2 bases from J, leaving 12 bases between. Looked up from germline, CDR1 is SNHLY and CDR2 is FYNNEI. The CDR3 is 13 amino acids. CDR3 region: CASEGHQNTEAFF. The CDR3 DNA reads TGTGCCAGCGAGGGACACCAAAACACTGAAGCTTTCTTT.

This clone was seen only a few times. J is TRBJ2-1 and V is TRBV10-3, with D uncertain. The CDR3 is 14 amino acids. Germline V gene data show CDR1 as ENHRY and CDR2 as SYGVKD. Trimming removed 0 bases at V and 8 bases at J, with 11 bases between. The CDR3 loop reads CAISESVLSHEQFF. CDR3 sequence (DNA): TGTGCCATCAGTGAGTCTGTTCTCAGCCATGAGCAGTTCTTC.

The J gene is TRBJ2-2, the V gene TRBV5-5; D is unresolved. With 0 bases removed from V and 4 bases from J, the gap between germline ends came to 10 bases. Germline values: CDR1 SGHKS, CDR2 YYEKEE (reference sequence). The CDR3 runs to 15 residues. CDR3 region: CASSLVRSFTGELFF. CDR3 in DNA: TGTGCCAGCAGCTTGGTTCGCAGCTTCACCGGGGAGCTGTTTTTT.

The chain carries TRBV9 and TRBJ1-1; weak D call: TRBD1 (5 bases). The germline V gene has CDR1 SGDLS and CDR2 YYNGEE. The V and J ends lost 4 bases and 2 bases respectively, with 9 bases between them. The CDR3 runs to 13 residues. The CDR3 protein is CASSRGRNTEAFF. Written as DNA, the CDR3 is TGTGCCAGCAGCAGGGGCCGTAACACTGAAGCTTTCTTT.

The chain couples TRBV6-1 to TRBJ2-5, with D possibly being TRBD2 (6 bases). The CDR3 sequence is 12 residues long. The V gene lost 4 bases and the J gene lost 4 bases, with 7 bases spanning the gap. CDR1 and CDR2 (germline): MNHNS, SASEGT. The CDR3 region is CASSVGLETQYF. The CDR3 nucleotides read TGTGCCAGCAGTGTGGGACTAGAGACCCAGTACTTC.

J is TRBJ2-1 and V is TRBV6-6; tentatively, D is TRBD1 or TRBD2 (5 bases each). This CDR3 is built from 15 residues. V lost 6 bases, J lost 2 bases, and 14 bases lay in between. Germline lookup yields CDR1 MNHNY and CDR2 SVGAGI (reference sequence). Here the CDR3 DNA reads TGTGCCAGCAGCCTAGGACGGGACGCCTACAATGAGCAGTTCTTC. It translates to CASSLGRDAYNEQFF.

The V gene is TRBV9, the J gene TRBJ2-1, with 14 bases lining up with TRBD2. CDR1 and CDR2 from the germline V gene are SGDLS and YYNGEE. CDR3 length equals 20 residues. The J segment lost 0 bases and the V segment lost 4 bases, leaving 12 bases of the junction unmatched. The CDR3 DNA reads TGTGCCAGCAGCCCACGGGTGACTAGCGGGGGGGAGATCTCCTACAATGAGCAGTTCTTC. Residues: CASSPRVTSGGEISYNEQFF.

The genes are TRBV6-6 and TRBJ1-5, with D maybe TRBD1 (5 bases). This CDR3 has 14 residues. Germline CDR1 MNHNY, CDR2 SVGAGI (reference sequence). V lost 2 bases and J lost 6, with 11 bases in between. DNA for the CDR3: TGTGCCAGCAGTTACGAGCAGGGCGGTCAGCCCCAGCATTTT. Its translation is CASSYEQGGQPQHF.

This clone was counted only a few times. CDR3 in amino acids: CAISEAGNNSPLHF. The CDR3 DNA follows: TGTGCCATCAGTGAGGCAGGGAATAATTCACCCCTCCACTTT. V and J are TRBV10-3 and TRBJ1-6; D perhaps matches TRBD1 (5 bases). The length of the CDR3 is 14 residues. Per germline, CDR1 ENHRY and CDR2 SYGVKD. V was cut by 2 bases and J by 5 bases, with 7 bases left in between.